This TCR beta chain was identified in a study of identical twins. Overall study findings and caveats: For zero-insertion analyses, partial confounding could come from invariant MAIT and iNKT cells. A cross-sectional statistical analysis, not follow-up of the same donors, supported the conclusions. Abundant beta clonotypes from cord blood had fewer insertions, unlike memory repertoires, which showed none.

Germline assignment: CDR1 MNHEY and CDR2 SVGEGT. The CDR3 is 18 amino acids. The V gene end was trimmed by 4 bases and the J gene end by 1 base; junction bases not matched to a gene: 6. TCRdb called the 5' RACE reads again in MiXCR, with one record for every CDR3 protein. The table includes some 900,000 distinct CDR3 sequences, 10% to 15% detected once. A few counts support this clonotype. The antigen remains unidentified. The data also belong to a second study, concerning yellow fever vaccine responses in identical twins. That report notes: As reported, the vaccine T cell response of twins seemed partly convergent and partly personalized.

Sequenced sample: PBMCs. This receptor was identified in a woman between 18 and 30 years old in good health. V gene TRBV6-2 or TRBV6-3 combines with J gene TRBJ2-2; 13 bases fit TRBD2. The CDR3 DNA reads as TGTGCCAGCAGTTCCCCTCGACTAGCGGGGGGGAACACCGGGGAGCTGTTTTTT. As protein: CASSSPRLAGGNTGELFF.